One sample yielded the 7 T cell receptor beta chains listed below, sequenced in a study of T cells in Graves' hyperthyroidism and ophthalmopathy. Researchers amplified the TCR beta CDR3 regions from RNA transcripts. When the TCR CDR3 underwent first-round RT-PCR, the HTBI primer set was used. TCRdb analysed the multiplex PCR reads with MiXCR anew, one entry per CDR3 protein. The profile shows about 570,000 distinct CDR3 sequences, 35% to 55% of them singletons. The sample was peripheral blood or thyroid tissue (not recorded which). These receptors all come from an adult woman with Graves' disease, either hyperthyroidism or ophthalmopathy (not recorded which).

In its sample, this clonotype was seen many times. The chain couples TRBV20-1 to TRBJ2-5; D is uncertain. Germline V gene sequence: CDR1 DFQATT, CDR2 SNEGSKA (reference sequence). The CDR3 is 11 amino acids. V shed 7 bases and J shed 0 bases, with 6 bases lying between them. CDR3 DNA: TGCAGTGGTCAGCACCAAGAGACCCAGTACTTC. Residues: CSGQHQETQYF.

In nucleotides, the CDR3 is TGTGCCAGCAGCTTAGATACAGGGGGCGGACAGCCCCAGCATTTT. It is translated as CASSLDTGGGQPQHF. J is TRBJ1-5 and V is TRBV7-2, with 9 bases lining up with TRBD1. The germline V gene encodes CDR1 SGHTA and CDR2 FQGNSA. V shed 1 base and J 7 bases; nucleotides not matched to a gene: 5. The CDR3 runs to 15 residues. The complete variable domain, with remaining parts taken from reference TRBV7-2 and TRBJ1-5, reads GAGVSQSPSNKVTEKGKDVELRCDPISGHTALYWYRQSLGQGLEFLIYFQGNSAPDKSGLPSDRFSAERTGGSVSTLTIQRTQQEDSAVYLCASSLDTGGGQPQHFGDGTRLSIL.

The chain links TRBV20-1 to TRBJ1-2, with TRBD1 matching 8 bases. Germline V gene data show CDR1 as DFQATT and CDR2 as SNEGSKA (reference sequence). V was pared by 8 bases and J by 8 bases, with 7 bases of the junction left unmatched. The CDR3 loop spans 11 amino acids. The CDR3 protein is CSPEQGDGYTF. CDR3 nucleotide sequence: TGCAGTCCGGAACAGGGGGACGGCTACACCTTC.

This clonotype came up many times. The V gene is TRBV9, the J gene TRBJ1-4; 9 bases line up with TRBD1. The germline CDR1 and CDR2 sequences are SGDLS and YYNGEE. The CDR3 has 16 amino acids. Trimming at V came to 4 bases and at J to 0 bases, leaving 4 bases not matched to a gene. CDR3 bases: TGTGCCAGCAGCACTCGGGACAGGGCAACTAATGAAAAACTGTTTTTT. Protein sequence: CASSTRDRATNEKLFF.

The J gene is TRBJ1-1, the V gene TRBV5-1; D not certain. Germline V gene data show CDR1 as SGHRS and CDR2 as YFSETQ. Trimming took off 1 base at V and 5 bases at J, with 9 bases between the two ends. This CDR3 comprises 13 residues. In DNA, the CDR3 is TGCGCCAGCAGCTTGACCCCCAAAACTGAAGCTTTCTTT. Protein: CASSLTPKTEAFF.

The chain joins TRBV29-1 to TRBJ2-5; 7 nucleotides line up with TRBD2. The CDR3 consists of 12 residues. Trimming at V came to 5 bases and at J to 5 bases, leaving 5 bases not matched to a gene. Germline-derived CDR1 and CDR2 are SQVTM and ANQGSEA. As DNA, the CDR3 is TGCAGCGTTCTTTGGGGGGGGGAGACCCAGTACTTC. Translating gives CSVLWGGETQYF.

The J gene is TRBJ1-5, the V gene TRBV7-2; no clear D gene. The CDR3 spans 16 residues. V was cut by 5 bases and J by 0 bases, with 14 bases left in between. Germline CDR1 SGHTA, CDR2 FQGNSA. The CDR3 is CASSPYTGHSNQPQHF. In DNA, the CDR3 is TGTGCCAGCAGCCCTTACACCGGGCATAGCAATCAGCCCCAGCATTTT.